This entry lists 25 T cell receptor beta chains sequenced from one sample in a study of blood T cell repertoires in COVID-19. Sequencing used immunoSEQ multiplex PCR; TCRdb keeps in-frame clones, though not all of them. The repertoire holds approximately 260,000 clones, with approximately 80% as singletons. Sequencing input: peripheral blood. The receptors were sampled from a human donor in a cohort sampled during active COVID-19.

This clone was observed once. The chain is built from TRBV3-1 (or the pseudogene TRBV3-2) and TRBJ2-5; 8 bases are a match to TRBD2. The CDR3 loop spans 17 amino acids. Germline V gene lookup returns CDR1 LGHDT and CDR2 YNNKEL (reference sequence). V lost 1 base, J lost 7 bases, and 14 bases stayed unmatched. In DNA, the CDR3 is TGTGCCAGCAGCCAAGGAGCGCTTAGCGGGGACCGGGGGACCCAGTACTTC. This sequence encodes CASSQGALSGDRGTQYF.

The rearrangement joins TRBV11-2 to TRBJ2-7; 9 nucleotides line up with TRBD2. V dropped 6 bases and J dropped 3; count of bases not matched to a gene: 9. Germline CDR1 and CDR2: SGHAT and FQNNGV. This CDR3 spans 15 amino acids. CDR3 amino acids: CASSFTGTSIYEQYF. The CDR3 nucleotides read TGTGCCAGCAGTTTTACCGGGACTAGCATCTACGAGCAGTACTTC. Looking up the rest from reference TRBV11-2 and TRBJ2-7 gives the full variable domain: EAGVAQSPRYKIIEKRQSVAFWCNPISGHATLYWYQQILGQGPKLLIQFQNNGVVDDSQLPKDRFSAERLKGVDSTLKIQPAKLEDSAVYLCASSFTGTSIYEQYFGPGTRLTVT.

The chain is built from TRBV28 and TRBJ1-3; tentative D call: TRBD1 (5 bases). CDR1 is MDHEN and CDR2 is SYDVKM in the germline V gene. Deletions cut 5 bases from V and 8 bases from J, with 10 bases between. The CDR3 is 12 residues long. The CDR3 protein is CASSTGGYTIYF. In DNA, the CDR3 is TGTGCCAGCAGTACCGGGGGGTACACCATATATTTT.

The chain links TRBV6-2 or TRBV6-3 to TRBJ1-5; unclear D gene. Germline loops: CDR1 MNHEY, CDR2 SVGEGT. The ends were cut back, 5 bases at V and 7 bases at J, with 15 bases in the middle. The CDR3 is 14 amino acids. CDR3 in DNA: TGTGCCAGCAGTCACCCCGACATCCGGCAGCCCCAGCATTTT. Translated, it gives CASSHPDIRQPQHF.

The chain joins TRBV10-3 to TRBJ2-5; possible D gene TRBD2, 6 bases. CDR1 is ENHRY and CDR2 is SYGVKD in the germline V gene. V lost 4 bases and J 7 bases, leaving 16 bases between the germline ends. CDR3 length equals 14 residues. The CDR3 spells CAISAGLRGGTQYF. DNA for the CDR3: TGTGCCATCAGTGCGGGACTTAGAGGAGGGACCCAGTACTTC.

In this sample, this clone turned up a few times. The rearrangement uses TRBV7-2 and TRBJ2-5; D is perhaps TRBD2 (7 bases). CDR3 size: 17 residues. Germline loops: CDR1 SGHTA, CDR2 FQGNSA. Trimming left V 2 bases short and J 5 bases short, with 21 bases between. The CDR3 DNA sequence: TGTGCCAGCAGCTTATCCAGTACCGGGGGGCTTCGGGAGACCCAGTACTTC. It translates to CASSLSSTGGLRETQYF.

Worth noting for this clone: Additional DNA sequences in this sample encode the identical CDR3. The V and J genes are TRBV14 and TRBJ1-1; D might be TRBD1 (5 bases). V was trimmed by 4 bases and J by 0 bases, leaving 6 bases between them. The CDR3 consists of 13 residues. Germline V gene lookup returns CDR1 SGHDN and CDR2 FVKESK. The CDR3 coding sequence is TGTGCCAGCAGCCGACAGTTGAACACTGAAGCTTTCTTT. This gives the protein CASSRQLNTEAFF.

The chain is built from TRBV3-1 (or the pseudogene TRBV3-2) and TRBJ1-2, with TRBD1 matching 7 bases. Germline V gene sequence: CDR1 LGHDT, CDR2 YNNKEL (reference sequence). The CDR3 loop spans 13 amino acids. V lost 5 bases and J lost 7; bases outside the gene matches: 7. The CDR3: CASSLTGVTGYTF. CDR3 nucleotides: TGTGCCAGCAGCTTAACAGGGGTAACTGGCTACACCTTC.

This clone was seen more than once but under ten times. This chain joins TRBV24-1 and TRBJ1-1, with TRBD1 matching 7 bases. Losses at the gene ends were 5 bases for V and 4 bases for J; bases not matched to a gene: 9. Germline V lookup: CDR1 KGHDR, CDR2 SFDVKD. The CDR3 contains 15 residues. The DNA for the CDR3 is TGTGCCACCAGTGCCGCGGGACAGACGGTCACTGAAGCTTTCTTT. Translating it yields CATSAAGQTVTEAFF.

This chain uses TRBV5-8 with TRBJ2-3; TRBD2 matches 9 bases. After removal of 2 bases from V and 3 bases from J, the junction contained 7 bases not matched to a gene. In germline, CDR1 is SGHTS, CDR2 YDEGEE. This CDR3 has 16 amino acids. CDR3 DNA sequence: TGTGCCAGCAGCTTCCCTTTAGCGGGAGTGACAGATACGCAGTATTTT. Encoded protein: CASSFPLAGVTDTQYF. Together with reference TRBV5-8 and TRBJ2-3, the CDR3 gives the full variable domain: EAGVTQSPTHLIKTRGQQATLRCSPISGHTSVYWYQQALGLGLQFLLWYDEGEERNRGNFPPRFSGRQFPNYSSELNVNALELEDSALYLCASSFPLAGVTDTQYFGPGTRLTVL.

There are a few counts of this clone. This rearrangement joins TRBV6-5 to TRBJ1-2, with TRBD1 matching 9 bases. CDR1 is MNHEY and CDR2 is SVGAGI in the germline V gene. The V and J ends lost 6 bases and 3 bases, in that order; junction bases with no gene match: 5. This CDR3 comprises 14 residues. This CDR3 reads CASSTQGADYGYTF. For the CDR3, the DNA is TGTGCCAGCAGCACACAGGGGGCAGACTATGGCTACACCTTC.

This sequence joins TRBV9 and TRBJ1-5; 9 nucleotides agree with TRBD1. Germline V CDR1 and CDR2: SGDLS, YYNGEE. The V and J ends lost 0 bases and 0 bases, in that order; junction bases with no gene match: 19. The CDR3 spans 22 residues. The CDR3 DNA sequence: TGTGCCAGCAGCGTAGAGTCCCCCCAACAGGGGGCGGTAGACTATAGCAATCAGCCCCAGCATTTT. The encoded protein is CASSVESPQQGAVDYSNQPQHF.

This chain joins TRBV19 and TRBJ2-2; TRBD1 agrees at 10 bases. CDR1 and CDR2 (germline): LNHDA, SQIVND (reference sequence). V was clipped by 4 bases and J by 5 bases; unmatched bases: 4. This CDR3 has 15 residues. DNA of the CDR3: TGTGCCAGTAGTAAGGGACAGGGGAGGACCGGGGAGCTGTTTTTT. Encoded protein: CASSKGQGRTGELFF.

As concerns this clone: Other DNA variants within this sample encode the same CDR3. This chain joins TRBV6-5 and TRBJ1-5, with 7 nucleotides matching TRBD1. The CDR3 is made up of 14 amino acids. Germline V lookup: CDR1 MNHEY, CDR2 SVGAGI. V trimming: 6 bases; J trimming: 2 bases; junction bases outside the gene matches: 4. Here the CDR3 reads CASRRTGRNQPQHF. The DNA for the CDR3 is TGTGCCAGCAGACGGACAGGACGCAATCAGCCCCAGCATTTT.

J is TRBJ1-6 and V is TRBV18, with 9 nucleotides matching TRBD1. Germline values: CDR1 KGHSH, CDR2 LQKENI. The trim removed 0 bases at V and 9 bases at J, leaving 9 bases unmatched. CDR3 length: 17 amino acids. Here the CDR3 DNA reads TGTGCCAGCTCACCACCGGGACAGGGCGCTAGTGGTTCACCCCTCCACTTT. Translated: CASSPPGQGASGSPLHF.

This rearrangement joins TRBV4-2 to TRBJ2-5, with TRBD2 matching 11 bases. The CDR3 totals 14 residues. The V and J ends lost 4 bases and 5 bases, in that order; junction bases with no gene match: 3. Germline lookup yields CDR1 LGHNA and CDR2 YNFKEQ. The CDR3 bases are TGTGCCAGCAGCCCGACTAGCGGGGATGAGACCCAGTACTTC. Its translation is CASSPTSGDETQYF.

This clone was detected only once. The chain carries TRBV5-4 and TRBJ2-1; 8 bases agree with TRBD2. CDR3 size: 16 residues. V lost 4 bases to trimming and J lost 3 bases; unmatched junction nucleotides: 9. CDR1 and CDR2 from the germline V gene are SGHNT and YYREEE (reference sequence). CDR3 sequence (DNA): TGTGCCAGCAGCCCCCTCGCGGGGGGCCTCTACAATGAGCAGTTCTTC. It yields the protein CASSPLAGGLYNEQFF.

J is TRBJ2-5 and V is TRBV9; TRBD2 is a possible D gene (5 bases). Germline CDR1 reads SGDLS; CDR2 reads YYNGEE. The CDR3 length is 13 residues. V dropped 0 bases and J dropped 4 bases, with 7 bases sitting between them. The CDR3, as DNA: TGTGCCAGCAGCGTAGACCGGGGAGAGACCCAGTACTTC. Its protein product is CASSVDRGETQYF. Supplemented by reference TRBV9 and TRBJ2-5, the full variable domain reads DSGVTQTPKHLITATGQRVTLRCSPRSGDLSVYWYQQSLDQGLQFLIQYYNGEERAKGNILERFSAQQFPDLHSELNLSSLELGDSALYFCASSVDRGETQYFGPGTRLLVL.

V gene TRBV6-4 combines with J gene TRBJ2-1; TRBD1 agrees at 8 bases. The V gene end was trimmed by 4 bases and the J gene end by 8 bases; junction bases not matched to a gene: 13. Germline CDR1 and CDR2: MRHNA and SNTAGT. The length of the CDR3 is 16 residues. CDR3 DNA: TGTGCCAGCAGTGTCGAAGGACAGGGTAGCAGCGATGAGCAGTTCTTC. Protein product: CASSVEGQGSSDEQFF.

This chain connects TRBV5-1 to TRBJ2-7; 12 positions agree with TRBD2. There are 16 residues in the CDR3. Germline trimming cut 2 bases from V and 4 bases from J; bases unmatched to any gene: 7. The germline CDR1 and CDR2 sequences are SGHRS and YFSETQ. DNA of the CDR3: TGCGCCAGCAGCTTCGGACTAGCGGGACCGCGGTACGAGCAGTACTTC. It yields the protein CASSFGLAGPRYEQYF.

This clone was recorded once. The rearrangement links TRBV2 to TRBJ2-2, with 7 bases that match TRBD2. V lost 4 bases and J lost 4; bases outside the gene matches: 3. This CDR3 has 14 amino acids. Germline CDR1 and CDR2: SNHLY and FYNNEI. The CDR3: CASSGLASTGELFF. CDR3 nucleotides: TGTGCCAGCAGTGGACTAGCCTCCACCGGGGAGCTGTTTTTT.

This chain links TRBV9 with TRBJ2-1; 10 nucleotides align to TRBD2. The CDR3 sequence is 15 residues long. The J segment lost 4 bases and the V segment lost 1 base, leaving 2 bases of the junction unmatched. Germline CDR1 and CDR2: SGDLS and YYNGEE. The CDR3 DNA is TGTGCCAGCAGCGTACCAGCGGGGGGGTACAATGAGCAGTTCTTC. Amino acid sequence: CASSVPAGGYNEQFF.

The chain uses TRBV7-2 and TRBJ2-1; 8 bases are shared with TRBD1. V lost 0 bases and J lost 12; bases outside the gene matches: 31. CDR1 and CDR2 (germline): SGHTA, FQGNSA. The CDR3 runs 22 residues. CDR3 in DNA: TGTGCCAGCAGCTTAGCCCCCTACTCATCCCCTTATGACAGGGGCCCTTGTTATGGGCAGTTCTTC. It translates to CASSLAPYSSPYDRGPCYGQFF.

The CDR3 nucleotides are TGTGCCAGCAGCCCCTTCCCTGACAGGTTCCGAAACACCTACGAGCAGTACTTC. This codes for CASSPFPDRFRNTYEQYF. The V gene is TRBV5-6, the J gene TRBJ2-7, with D possibly being TRBD1 (6 bases). Looked up from germline, CDR1 is SGHDT and CDR2 is YYEEEE. V dropped 4 bases and J dropped 2 bases, with 25 bases sitting between them. CDR3 size: 18 residues.

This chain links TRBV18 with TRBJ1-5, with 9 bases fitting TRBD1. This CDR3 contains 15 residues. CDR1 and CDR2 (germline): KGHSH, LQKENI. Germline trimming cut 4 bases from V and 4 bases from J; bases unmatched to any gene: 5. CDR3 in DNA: TGTGCCAGCTCACGTACAGGGGGCTTAAATCAGCCCCAGCATTTT. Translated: CASSRTGGLNQPQHF.